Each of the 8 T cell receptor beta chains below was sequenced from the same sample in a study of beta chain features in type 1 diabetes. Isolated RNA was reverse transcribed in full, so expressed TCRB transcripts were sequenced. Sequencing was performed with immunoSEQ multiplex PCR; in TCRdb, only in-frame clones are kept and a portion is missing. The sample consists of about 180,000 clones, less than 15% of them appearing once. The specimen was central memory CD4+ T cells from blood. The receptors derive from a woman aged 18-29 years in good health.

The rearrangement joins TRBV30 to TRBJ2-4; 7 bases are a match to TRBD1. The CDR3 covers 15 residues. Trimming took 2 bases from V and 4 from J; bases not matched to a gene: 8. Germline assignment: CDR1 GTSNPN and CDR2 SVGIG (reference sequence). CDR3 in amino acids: CAWSPRDRIKNIQYF. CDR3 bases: TGTGCCTGGAGTCCCAGGGACAGAATTAAAAACATTCAGTACTTC.

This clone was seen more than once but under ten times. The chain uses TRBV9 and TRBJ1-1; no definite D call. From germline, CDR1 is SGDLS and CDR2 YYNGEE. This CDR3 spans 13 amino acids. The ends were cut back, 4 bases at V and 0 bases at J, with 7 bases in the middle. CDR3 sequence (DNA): TGTGCCAGCAGCCCACAACTGAACACTGAAGCTTTCTTT. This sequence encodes CASSPQLNTEAFF.

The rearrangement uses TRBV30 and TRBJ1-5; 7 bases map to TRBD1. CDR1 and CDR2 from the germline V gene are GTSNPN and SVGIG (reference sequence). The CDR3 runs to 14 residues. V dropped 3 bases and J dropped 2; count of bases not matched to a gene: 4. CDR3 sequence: CAWSGQAGNQPQHF. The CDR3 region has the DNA TGTGCCTGGAGCGGACAGGCGGGCAATCAGCCCCAGCATTTT.

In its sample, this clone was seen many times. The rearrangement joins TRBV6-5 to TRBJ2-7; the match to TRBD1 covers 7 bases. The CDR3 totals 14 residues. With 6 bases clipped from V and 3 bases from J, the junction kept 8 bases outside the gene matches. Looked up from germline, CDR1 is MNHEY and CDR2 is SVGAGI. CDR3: CASSRSTGNYEQYF. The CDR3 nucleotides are TGTGCCAGCAGCCGCTCGACAGGGAACTACGAGCAGTACTTC.

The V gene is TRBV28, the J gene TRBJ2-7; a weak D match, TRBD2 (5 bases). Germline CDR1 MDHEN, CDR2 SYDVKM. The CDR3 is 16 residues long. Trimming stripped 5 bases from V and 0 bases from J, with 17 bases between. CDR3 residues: CASSPPGRGNSYEQYF. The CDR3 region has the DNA TGTGCCAGCAGTCCCCCCGGACGGGGAAACTCCTACGAGCAGTACTTC. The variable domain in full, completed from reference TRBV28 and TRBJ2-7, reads DVKVTQSSRYLVKRTGEKVFLECVQDMDHENMFWYRQDPGLGLRLIYFSYDVKMKEKGDIPEGYSVSREKKERFSLILESASTNQTSMYLCASSPPGRGNSYEQYFGPGTRLTVT.

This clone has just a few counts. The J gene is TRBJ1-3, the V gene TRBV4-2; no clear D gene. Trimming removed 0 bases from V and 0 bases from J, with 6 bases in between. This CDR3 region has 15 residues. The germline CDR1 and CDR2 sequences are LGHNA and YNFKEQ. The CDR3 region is CASSQDGNSGNTIYF. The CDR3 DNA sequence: TGTGCCAGCAGCCAAGATGGCAACTCTGGAAACACCATATATTTT.

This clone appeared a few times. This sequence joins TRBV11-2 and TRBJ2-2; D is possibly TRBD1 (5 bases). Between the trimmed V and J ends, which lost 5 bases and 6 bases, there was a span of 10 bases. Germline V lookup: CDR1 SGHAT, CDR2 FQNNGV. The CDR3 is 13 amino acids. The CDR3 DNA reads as TGTGCCAGCAGCGTCAGGGAAGCCGGGGAGCTGTTTTTT. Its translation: CASSVREAGELFF.

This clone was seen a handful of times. The DNA for the CDR3 is TGTGCCAGCTCACCTGGGACTAAAGAGACCCAGTACTTC. This gives the protein CASSPGTKETQYF. The chain joins TRBV18 to TRBJ2-5; 7 bases fit TRBD2. CDR1 KGHSH and CDR2 LQKENI come from the germline V gene. The CDR3 consists of 13 residues. With 3 bases clipped from V and 3 bases from J, the junction kept 1 base outside the gene matches. Drawing the rest from reference TRBV18 and TRBJ2-5, the complete variable domain is NAGVMQNPRHLVRRRGQEARLRCSPMKGHSHVYWYRQLPEEGLKFMVYLQKENIIDESGMPKERFSAEFPKEGPSILRIQQVVRGDSAAYFCASSPGTKETQYFGPGTRLLVL.